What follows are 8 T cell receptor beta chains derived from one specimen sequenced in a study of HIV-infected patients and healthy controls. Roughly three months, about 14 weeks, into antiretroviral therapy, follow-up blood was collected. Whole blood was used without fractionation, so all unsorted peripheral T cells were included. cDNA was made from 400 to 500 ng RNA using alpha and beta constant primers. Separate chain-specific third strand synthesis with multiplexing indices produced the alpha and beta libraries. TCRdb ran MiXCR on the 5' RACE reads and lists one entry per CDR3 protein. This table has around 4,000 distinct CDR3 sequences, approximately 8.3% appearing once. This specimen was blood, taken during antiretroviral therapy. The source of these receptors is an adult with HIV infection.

The CDR3, as DNA: TGTGCCAGCAGCTTAACCTATCTGGAAAAGTCCTCTGGGGCCAACGTCCTGACTTTC. As protein: CASSLTYLEKSSGANVLTF. The V call is TRBV7-3, the J call TRBJ2-6; D is undetermined. Germline V gene sequence: CDR1 SGHTA, CDR2 FQGTGA. V lost 0 bases, J lost 0 bases, and 15 bases lay in between. The CDR3 has 19 amino acids.

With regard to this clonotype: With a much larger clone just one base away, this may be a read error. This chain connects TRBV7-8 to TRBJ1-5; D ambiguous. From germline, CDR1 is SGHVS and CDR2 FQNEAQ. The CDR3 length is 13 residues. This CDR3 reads CSSSLDSNQPQHF. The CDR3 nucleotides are TGTTCCAGCAGCTTAGATAGCAATCAGCCCCAGCATTTT.

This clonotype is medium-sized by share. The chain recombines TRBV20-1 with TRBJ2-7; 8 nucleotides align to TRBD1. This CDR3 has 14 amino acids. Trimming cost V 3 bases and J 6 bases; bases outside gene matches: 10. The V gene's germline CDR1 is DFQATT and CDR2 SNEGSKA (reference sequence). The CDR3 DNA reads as TGCAGTGCTAGGGGCGCCCTGGACAGGGTCGAGCAGTACTTC. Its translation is CSARGALDRVEQYF.

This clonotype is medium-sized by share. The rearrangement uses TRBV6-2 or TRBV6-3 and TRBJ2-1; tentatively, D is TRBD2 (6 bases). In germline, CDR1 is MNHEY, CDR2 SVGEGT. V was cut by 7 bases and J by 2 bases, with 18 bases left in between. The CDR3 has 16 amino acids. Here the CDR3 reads CASMDGGFRAYNEQFF. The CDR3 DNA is TGTGCCAGCATGGACGGGGGTTTTAGGGCCTACAATGAGCAGTTCTTC.

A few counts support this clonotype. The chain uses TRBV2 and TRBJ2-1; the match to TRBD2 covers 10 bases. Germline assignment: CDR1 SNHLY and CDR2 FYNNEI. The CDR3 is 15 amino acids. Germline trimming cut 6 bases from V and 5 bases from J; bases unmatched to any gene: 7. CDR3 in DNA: TGTGCCAGCAGGGGCCTAGCGGGGGATAACAATGAGCAGTTCTTC. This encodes CASRGLAGDNNEQFF.

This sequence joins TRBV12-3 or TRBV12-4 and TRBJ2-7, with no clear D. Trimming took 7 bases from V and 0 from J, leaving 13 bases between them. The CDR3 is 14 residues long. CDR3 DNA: TGTGCCAGCAAGCCGGGCGCTGGCTCCTACGAGCAGTACTTC. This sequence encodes CASKPGAGSYEQYF.

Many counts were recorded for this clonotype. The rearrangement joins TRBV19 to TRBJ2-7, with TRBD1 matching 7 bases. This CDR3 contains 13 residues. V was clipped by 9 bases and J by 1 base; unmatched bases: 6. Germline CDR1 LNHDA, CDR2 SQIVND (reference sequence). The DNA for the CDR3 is TGTGCCAGCAAGACAGGGCAATCCTACGAGCAGTACTTC. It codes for CASKTGQSYEQYF.

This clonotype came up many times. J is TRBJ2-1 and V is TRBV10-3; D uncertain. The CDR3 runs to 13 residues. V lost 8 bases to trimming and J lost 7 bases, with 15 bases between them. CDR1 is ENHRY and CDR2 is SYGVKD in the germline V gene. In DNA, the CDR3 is TGTGCCATCTTAGACCCCCCTCCGAATGAGCAGTTCTTC. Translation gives CAILDPPPNEQFF.